These T cell receptor beta chains were read from a single sample in a study of blood T cell repertoires in COVID-19. Repertoires were generated with immunoSEQ multiplex PCR, while TCRdb's copy carries only in-frame clones and drops some. The repertoire holds some 250,000 clones, with roughly 88% as singletons. Input material: PBMCs or T cells enriched from blood (not recorded which). The receptors derive from a woman in her forties with acute COVID-19. The CDR3 runs from the conserved cysteine through the conserved F or W.

>TRBV15|TRBJ1-3
CATSRRFSGNTIYF
>TRBV9|TRBJ2-1
CASSGTPSGVRGKDEQFF
>TRBV2|TRBJ2-7
CASSDPGGSYEQYF
>TRBV14|TRBJ1-4
CASSQGGGGSGEKLFF
>TRBV30|TRBJ1-2
CAWSARTANYGYTF
>TRBV9|TRBJ2-3
CASSPRTGRADTQYF
>TRBV4-1|TRBJ1-5
CASSQTAGTPVSQPQHF
>TRBV5-1|TRBJ1-4
CASRSPGAGNEKLFF
>TRBV9|TRBJ2-3
CASSVVGGRDTQYF
>TRBV18|TRBJ1-1
CASSQGANTEAFF
>TRBV11-1|TRBJ2-2
CASGRDANTGELFF
>TRBV5-1|TRBJ2-3
CASSLGVGRTDTQYF
>TRBV7-9|TRBJ1-6
CASSQGQGGNSPLHF
>TRBV11-2|TRBJ2-1
CASSFNLAGPNEQFF
>TRBV3-1/TRBV3-2|TRBJ2-3
CASSQRGTAGQGLYF
>TRBV27|TRBJ1-6
CASSSDTRSRGYNSPLHF